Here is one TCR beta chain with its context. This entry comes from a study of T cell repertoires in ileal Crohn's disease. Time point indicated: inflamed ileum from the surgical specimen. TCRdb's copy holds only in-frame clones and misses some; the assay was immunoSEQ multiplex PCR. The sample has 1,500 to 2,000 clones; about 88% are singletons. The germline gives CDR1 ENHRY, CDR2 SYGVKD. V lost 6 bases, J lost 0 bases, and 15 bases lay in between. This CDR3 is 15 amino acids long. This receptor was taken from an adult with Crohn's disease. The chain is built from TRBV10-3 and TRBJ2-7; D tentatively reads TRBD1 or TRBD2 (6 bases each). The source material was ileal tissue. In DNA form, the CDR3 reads TGTGCCATCAGCCTGGAGGGGGGCGGCTCCTACGAGCAGTACTTC. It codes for CAISLEGGGSYEQYF.